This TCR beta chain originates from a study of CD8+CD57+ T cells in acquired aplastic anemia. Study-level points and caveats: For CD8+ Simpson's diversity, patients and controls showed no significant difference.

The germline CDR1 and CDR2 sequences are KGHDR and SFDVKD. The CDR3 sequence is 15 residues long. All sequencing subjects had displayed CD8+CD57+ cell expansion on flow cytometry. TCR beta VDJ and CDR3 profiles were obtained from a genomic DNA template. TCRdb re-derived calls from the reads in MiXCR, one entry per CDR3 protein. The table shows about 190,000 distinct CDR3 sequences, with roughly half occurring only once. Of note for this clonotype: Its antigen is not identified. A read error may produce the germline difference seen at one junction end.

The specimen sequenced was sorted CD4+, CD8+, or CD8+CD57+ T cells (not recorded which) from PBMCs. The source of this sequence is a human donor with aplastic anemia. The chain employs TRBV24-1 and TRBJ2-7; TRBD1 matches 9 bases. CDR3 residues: CATSGSRTGDDEQYF. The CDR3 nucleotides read TGTGCTACCAGTGGTTCCCGGACAGGGGACGACGAGCAGTACTTC.